The T cell receptor (beta chain) under discussion was sequenced for a study of T cell repertoires in cytomegalovirus infection (dated by TCRdb to about 2019). Concerning the study at large: Donor HLA type was relevant to the analysis, as public TCR beta signatures indicated carriage of CMV infection together with the matching HLA type.

Study-level results and caveats: In both this cohort and an independent approximately 350-donor cohort, the cumulative frequency of public TCR beta family members distinguished carriers of CMV infection plus the relevant HLA type. The ex vivo response was dominated by HLA-C-restricted CMV-specific TCR beta clonotypes, which also provided the single most frequent clonotype in two of eight donors.

This clonotype occurred many times. The antigen it binds to is not known. Base qualities are not provided; no much larger clone lies one nucleotide away. Sequencing relied on an Illumina HiSeq 1500. TCRdb's own reprocessing of the public reads used fastp at Q25 and MiXCR and kept productive beta chains. Identical CDR3 proteins give one entry, which carries the most common genes and DNA. This sample holds around 280,000 distinct CDR3 sequences; around 9.1% were observed only once. The biggest ten clones account for around 2.6% of the sample. V and J lose 5 bases and 8 bases, and a span of 12 bases separates them. The germline V gene provides CDR1 SGHTA and CDR2 FQGNSA. Including the terminal cysteine and phenylalanine, the CDR3 comprises 12 residues. The DNA shown is the 36-base CDR3, in frame from base 1.

The rearrangement combines TRBV7-2 with TRBJ1-1; no confident D gene assignment can be made. The source material was PBMCs. The clonotype was recovered from a human donor in good health (CMV status not recorded). Some clones in this sample may be carry-over from other donors' samples. The CDR3 amino acid sequence is: CASSTRGREAFF. The DNA reads TGTGCCAGCAGCACCCGAGGGCGAGAAGCTTTCTTT. Supplemented by the reference TRBV7-2 and TRBJ1-1 proteins around the CDR3, the complete variable domain is GAGVSQSPSNKVTEKGKDVELRCDPISGHTALYWYRQSLGQGLEFLIYFQGNSAPDKSGLPSDRFSAERTGGSVSTLTIQRTQQEDSAVYLCASSTRGREAFFGQGTRLTVV.